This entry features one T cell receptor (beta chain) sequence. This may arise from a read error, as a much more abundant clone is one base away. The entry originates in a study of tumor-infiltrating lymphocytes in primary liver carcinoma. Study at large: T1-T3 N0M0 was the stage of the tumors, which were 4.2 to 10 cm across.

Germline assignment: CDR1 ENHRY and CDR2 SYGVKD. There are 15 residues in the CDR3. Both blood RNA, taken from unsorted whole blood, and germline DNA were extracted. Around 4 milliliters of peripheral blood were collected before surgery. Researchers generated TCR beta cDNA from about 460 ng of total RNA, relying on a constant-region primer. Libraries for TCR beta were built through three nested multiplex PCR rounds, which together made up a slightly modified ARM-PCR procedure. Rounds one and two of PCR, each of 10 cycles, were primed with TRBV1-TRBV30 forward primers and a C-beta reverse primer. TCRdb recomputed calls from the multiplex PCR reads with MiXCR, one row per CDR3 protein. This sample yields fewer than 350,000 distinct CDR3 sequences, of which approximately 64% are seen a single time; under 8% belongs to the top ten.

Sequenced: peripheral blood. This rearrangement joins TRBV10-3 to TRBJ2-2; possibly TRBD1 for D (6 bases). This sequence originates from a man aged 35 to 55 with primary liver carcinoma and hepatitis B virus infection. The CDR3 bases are TGTGCCACATCGACCCAGGGGACGGGCACCGGGGAGCTGCTTTTT. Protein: CATSTQGTGTGELLF.